A selection of T cell receptor beta chains follows, all from one sample in a study of PD-1 blockade in classical Hodgkin lymphoma. Sequencing used immunoSEQ multiplex PCR; TCRdb keeps in-frame clones, though not all of them. Of about 18,000 clones listed, 75% to 90% were seen once; the top ten hold approximately 22%. This sample comprised peripheral blood mononuclear cells (PBMCs), obtained at baseline. The source is a human donor with classical Hodgkin lymphoma. CDR3s include the opening cysteine and the closing phenylalanine or tryptophan. D genes are given only for firm matches. Size is stated for part of the rows, as once, few or many counts, or as a class when the clone is expanded.

size: .
length: 15
J: TRBJ2-3
D: .
V: TRBV6-5
DNA: TGTGCCAGCAGTTACTCAGGGGCCGGAACAGATACGCAGTATTTT
CDR3: CASSYSGAGTDTQYF

size: once
length: 13
J: TRBJ2-5
D: .
V: TRBV10-2
DNA: TGCGCCAGCAGATCGCTAGGACAAGAGACCCAGTACTTC
CDR3: CASRSLGQETQYF

size: .
length: 14
J: TRBJ2-5
D: .
V: TRBV9
DNA: TGTGCCAGCAGCGTAGGGCAGGGGCCGGAGACCCAGTACTTC
CDR3: CASSVGQGPETQYF

size: .
length: 14
J: TRBJ2-7
D: TRBD1
V: TRBV11-2
DNA: TGTGCCAGCAGTTGGGACAGTAGAGCCTACGAGCAGTACTTC
CDR3: CASSWDSRAYEQYF

size: .
length: 11
J: TRBJ2-1
D: TRBD1
V: TRBV29-1
DNA: TGCAGCGCACGACAGGGGGATGAGCAGTTCTTC
CDR3: CSARQGDEQFF

size: few
length: 14
J: TRBJ2-6
D: .
V: TRBV5-1
DNA: TGCGCCACTCGGGGGCAGTCTGGGGCCAACGTCCTGACTTTC
CDR3: CATRGQSGANVLTF

size: .
length: 12
J: TRBJ2-1
D: .
V: TRBV7-3
DNA: TGTGCCAGCAGCTTACAGGGAAATGAGCAGTTCTTC
CDR3: CASSLQGNEQFF

size: .
length: 13
J: TRBJ2-6
D: .
V: TRBV6-4
DNA: TGTGCCAGCCTTGCATCTGGGGCCAACGTCCTGACTTTC
CDR3: CASLASGANVLTF

size: .
length: 15
J: TRBJ2-5
D: .
V: TRBV27
DNA: TGTGCCAGCAGTTTATATCCGGTTGTCGGAGAGACCCAGTACTTC
CDR3: CASSLYPVVGETQYF

size: .
length: 16
J: TRBJ1-1
D: .
V: TRBV28
DNA: TGTGCCAGCAGCCGACCCGTATCCGGGGGCATCACTGAAGCTTTCTTT
CDR3: CASSRPVSGGITEAFF

size: once
length: 15
J: TRBJ2-1
D: TRBD2
V: TRBV11-3
DNA: TGTGCCAGCAGTTCAACGGGACTAGCGTTCAATGAGCAGTTCTTC
CDR3: CASSSTGLAFNEQFF

size: .
length: 12
J: TRBJ2-7
D: TRBD2
V: TRBV10-3
DNA: TGTGCCACCCGGGAGGGTATCTACGAGCAGTACTTC
CDR3: CATREGIYEQYF

size: few
length: 13
J: TRBJ2-5
D: .
V: TRBV7-3
DNA: TGTGCCAGCAGCCGCGGGGTACGGGAGACCCAGTACTTC
CDR3: CASSRGVRETQYF

size: .
length: 16
J: TRBJ2-1
D: .
V: TRBV7-3
DNA: TGTGCCAGCAGCTTAAATGGGGGCGCCTCCTACAATGAGCAGTTCTTC
CDR3: CASSLNGGASYNEQFF

size: once
length: 11
J: TRBJ2-7
D: .
V: TRBV2
DNA: TGTGCCGTGTTTTTCAACTACGAGCAGTACTTC
CDR3: CAVFFNYEQYF

size: .
length: 15
J: TRBJ1-2
D: TRBD1
V: TRBV5-1
DNA: TGCGCCAGCAGCCGGACAGGGGGCACTAACTATGGCTACACCTTC
CDR3: CASSRTGGTNYGYTF

size: .
length: 14
J: TRBJ1-6
D: .
V: TRBV6-5
DNA: TGTGCCAGCCTACGTCCAGGCAGTTTTTCACCCCTCCACTTT
CDR3: CASLRPGSFSPLHF

size: few
length: 15
J: TRBJ2-5
D: .
V: TRBV9
DNA: TGTGCCAGCAGCGTAGCTGAGGTCAGTGGAGAGACCCAGTACTTC
CDR3: CASSVAEVSGETQYF

size: .
length: 18
J: TRBJ2-3
D: TRBD2
V: TRBV5-1
DNA: TGCGCCAGCAGCTTGGGGCGGGAGGGCCCTCCTAGCACAGATACGCAGTATTTT
CDR3: CASSLGREGPPSTDTQYF

size: .
length: 16
J: TRBJ1-1
D: TRBD1
V: TRBV18
DNA: TGTGCCAGCTCAAGAGGGGACAGAGCTCTGAACACTGAAGCTTTCTTT
CDR3: CASSRGDRALNTEAFF

size: .
length: 15
J: TRBJ2-2
D: TRBD1
V: TRBV5-4
DNA: TGTGCCAGCAGTTTTAAACAGGGGACCACCGGGGAGCTGTTTTTT
CDR3: CASSFKQGTTGELFF